This TCR beta chain was documented in a study of blood T cell repertoires in COVID-19. TCRdb keeps only in-frame clones here, not all; method: immunoSEQ multiplex PCR. Here the sample spans about 240,000 clones, roughly nine tenths being singletons. The V and J ends lost 6 bases and 6 bases, in that order; junction bases with no gene match: 9. In germline, CDR1 is SGHTA, CDR2 FQGNSA. CDR3 length: 15 amino acids. The specimen was peripheral blood. This chain joins TRBV7-2 and TRBJ2-1; 9 bases match TRBD1. This receptor was obtained from a man aged 55 to 70 who had recovered from COVID-19. CDR3 sequence reads: CASRVDRGRSNEQFF. CDR3 DNA: TGTGCCAGCAGGGTGGACAGGGGACGATCCAATGAGCAGTTCTTC.